One and the same sample provided the 16 T cell receptor beta chains below, sequenced in a study of T cell clonotyping in hematopoietic cell transplantation. Time point specified: recipient sample about 28 days before transplant, after cytoreduction. Using immunoSEQ multiplex PCR, the repertoire was profiled, and TCRdb retains in-frame clones only, with some absent. The data contain roughly 29,000 clones, over 65% of them singletons. Sequencing used peripheral blood mononuclear cells, obtained before stem cell transplant. These receptors originate from a woman in her twenties or thirties with chronic myeloid leukemia. Some clones in this sample may be carry-over from other donors' samples.

V usage is TRBV5-1 and J usage is TRBJ2-1; 10 bases fit TRBD2. There are 15 residues in the CDR3. CDR1 and CDR2 (germline): SGHRS, YFSETQ. J gave up 10 bases and V 1 base, and 8 bases lay outside the gene matches. The CDR3 coding sequence is TGCGCCAGCAGCTTGTACAGCGGGGGGGCCGGAGAGCAGTTCTTC. Residues: CASSLYSGGAGEQFF.

This clone was counted only a few times. V gene TRBV10-1 combines with J gene TRBJ2-7; unclear D gene. Trimming left V 3 bases short and J 2 bases short, with 2 bases between. This CDR3 contains 11 residues. From germline, CDR1 is WNHNN and CDR2 SYGVQD (reference sequence). The CDR3 DNA follows: TGCGCCAGCAGTGACGCCTACGAGCAGTACTTC. The encoded protein is CASSDAYEQYF.

The rearrangement joins TRBV9 to TRBJ2-3; TRBD1 or TRBD2 may be the D gene (5 bases each). Germline V gives CDR1 SGDLS, CDR2 YYNGEE. The CDR3 is made up of 14 amino acids. V lost 0 bases to trimming and J lost 6 bases, with 11 bases between them. The DNA of the CDR3 is TGTGCCAGCAGCGTAGTCGGGGCAGGGGATACGCAGTATTTT. Its translation is CASSVVGAGDTQYF.

The chain recombines TRBV6-4 with TRBJ1-1, with D unresolved. The CDR3 totals 11 residues. Germline values: CDR1 MRHNA, CDR2 SNTAGT. Between the trimmed V and J ends, which lost 7 bases and 1 base, there was a span of 4 bases. The CDR3 DNA follows: TGTGCCAGCAAGGGGAACACTGAAGCTTTCTTT. This encodes CASKGNTEAFF.

This sequence joins TRBV2 and TRBJ1-2; D gene ambiguous. V was pared by 6 bases and J by 2 bases, with 10 bases between. Germline-derived CDR1 and CDR2 are SNHLY and FYNNEI. The CDR3 spans 13 residues. Here the CDR3 reads CASRESVNYGYTF. The CDR3 bases are TGTGCCAGCAGAGAAAGTGTGAACTATGGCTACACCTTC.

The chain couples TRBV6-6 to TRBJ1-3; D uncertain. Trimming pared 5 bases from V and 0 bases from J, leaving 11 bases between. Germline CDR1 reads MNHNY; CDR2 reads SVGAGI (reference sequence). This CDR3 region has 15 residues. As DNA, the CDR3 is TGTGCCAGCAGTACCTCCGTACGCTCTGGAAACACCATATATTTT. It encodes CASSTSVRSGNTIYF.

The chain combines TRBV2 with TRBJ1-2; D is possibly TRBD1 (5 bases). CDR1 is SNHLY, CDR2 FYNNEI, per germline. The V end lost 3 bases, the J end lost 7 bases, and 15 bases lay between the germline ends. This CDR3 comprises 14 residues. The CDR3 protein is CASSDPLRQFGYTF. The CDR3 region has the DNA TGTGCCAGCAGTGACCCCCTTAGACAGTTTGGCTACACCTTC.

This chain uses TRBV4-3 with TRBJ2-7; 9 bases match TRBD2. Trimming took 1 base from V and 2 from J; bases not matched to a gene: 9. Germline CDR1 reads LGHNA; CDR2 reads YSLEER. The CDR3 has 17 amino acids. The CDR3 bases are TGCGCCAGCAGCCAAGCCTGGGGCGGGGGGGCGGCCTACGAGCAGTACTTC. This sequence encodes CASSQAWGGGAAYEQYF.

This clone was observed a handful of times. The chain combines TRBV5-1 with TRBJ2-5; D is ambiguous. The length of the CDR3 is 12 residues. Germline values: CDR1 SGHRS, CDR2 YFSETQ. Trimming pared 4 bases from V and 5 bases from J, leaving 9 bases between. The CDR3 here is CASSLTGETQYF. CDR3 coding DNA: TGCGCCAGCAGCCTCACCGGGGAGACCCAGTACTTC.

The CDR3 sequence: CASSLLAGGSGDTQYF. The CDR3 DNA reads as TGTGCCAGCAGCTTATTGGCGGGGGGGTCGGGAGATACGCAGTATTTT. The V gene is TRBV7-2, the J gene TRBJ2-3; 9 bases fit TRBD2. This CDR3 comprises 16 residues. Germline CDR1 is SGHTA and CDR2 is FQGNSA. Losses at the gene ends were 2 bases for V and 5 bases for J; bases not matched to a gene: 8.

The V call is TRBV7-2, the J call TRBJ2-7, with 12 nucleotides matching TRBD2. V was pared by 10 bases and J by 4 bases, with 8 bases of the junction left unmatched. Germline loops: CDR1 SGHTA, CDR2 FQGNSA. The CDR3 sequence is 14 residues long. CDR3 DNA sequence: TGTGCCACCGCGACTAGCGGGGGACATTACGAGCAGTACTTC. Its protein is CATATSGGHYEQYF.

The rearrangement joins TRBV5-1 to TRBJ1-1; 8 bases are shared with TRBD1. The CDR3 totals 15 residues. J was trimmed by 0 bases and V by 4 bases; bases with no gene match: 5. CDR1 and CDR2 from the germline V gene are SGHRS and YFSETQ. The CDR3 here is CASSGGQAMNTEAFF. CDR3 in DNA: TGCGCCAGCAGCGGGGGACAGGCCATGAACACTGAAGCTTTCTTT.

V usage is TRBV11-2 and J usage is TRBJ2-7; TRBD2 might be the D (6 bases). The germline CDR1 and CDR2 sequences are SGHAT and FQNNGV. V dropped 1 base and J dropped 5 bases, with 21 bases sitting between them. This CDR3 is built from 17 residues. The CDR3 DNA reads as TGTGCCAGCAGCTTAGCTTTCGGGGGTATCAGACTCAACGAGCAGTACTTC. It yields the protein CASSLAFGGIRLNEQYF.

This rearrangement joins TRBV2 to TRBJ2-7, with D perhaps matching TRBD2 (7 bases). This CDR3 region has 13 residues. CDR1 SNHLY and CDR2 FYNNEI come from the germline V gene. The V end was cut by 3 bases, the J end by 4 bases, with 10 bases between. Here the CDR3 DNA reads TGTGCCAGCAGTGAGCGGGGGCGGTACGAGCAGTACTTC. This gives the protein CASSERGRYEQYF.

The rearrangement links TRBV4-3 to TRBJ1-2, with 7 bases that match TRBD1. The trim removed 4 bases at V and 4 bases at J, leaving 6 bases unmatched. The CDR3 runs to 14 residues. Germline CDR1 and CDR2: LGHNA and YSLEER. The CDR3: CASSLEGQSYGYTF. CDR3 nucleotides: TGCGCCAGCAGCCTAGAGGGACAGTCCTATGGCTACACCTTC.

CDR3 sequence (DNA): TGTGCCAGCAGGTCCGGGACAGCCCAATCCTACGAGCAGTACGTC. It yields the protein CASRSGTAQSYEQYV. The chain combines TRBV6-5 with TRBJ2-7; TRBD1 agrees at 7 bases. Unmatched junction bases numbered 9, after V lost 6 bases and J lost 1 base. The germline V gene encodes CDR1 MNHEY and CDR2 SVGAGI. The length of the CDR3 is 15 residues.